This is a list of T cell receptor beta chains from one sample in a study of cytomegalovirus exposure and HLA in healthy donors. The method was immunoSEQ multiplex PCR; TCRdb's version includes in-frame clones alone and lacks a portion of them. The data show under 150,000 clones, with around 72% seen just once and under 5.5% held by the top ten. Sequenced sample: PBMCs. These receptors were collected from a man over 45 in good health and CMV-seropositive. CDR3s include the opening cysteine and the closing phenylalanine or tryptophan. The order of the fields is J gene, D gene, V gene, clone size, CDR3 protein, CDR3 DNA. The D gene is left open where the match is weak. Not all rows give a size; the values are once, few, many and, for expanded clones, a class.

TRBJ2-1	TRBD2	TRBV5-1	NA	CASSLGGGASFNEQFF	TGCGCCAGCAGCTTGGGCGGGGGAGCTTCGTTCAATGAGCAGTTCTTC
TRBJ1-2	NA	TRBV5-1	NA	CASSLEGDSSYGYTF	TGCGCCAGCAGCTTGGAAGGGGACTCCTCTTATGGCTACACCTTC
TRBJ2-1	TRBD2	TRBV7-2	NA	CASSPGLAGNNEQFF	TGTGCCAGCAGCCCGGGACTAGCGGGGAACAATGAGCAGTTCTTC
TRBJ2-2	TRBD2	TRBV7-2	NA	CASRAGGMGELFF	TGTGCCAGCCGAGCGGGGGGAATGGGGGAGCTGTTTTTT
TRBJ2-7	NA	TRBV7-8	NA	CASSLAELSATSYEQYF	TGTGCCAGCAGCTTAGCGGAGTTGTCAGCCACCTCCTACGAGCAGTACTTC
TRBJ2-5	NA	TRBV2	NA	CASTGSLAGQETQYF	TGTGCCAGCACGGGGTCACTAGCAGGCCAAGAGACCCAGTACTTC
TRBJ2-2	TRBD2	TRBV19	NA	CASSPRTSGNTGELFF	TGTGCCAGTAGTCCTCGGACTAGCGGGAACACCGGGGAGCTGTTTTTT
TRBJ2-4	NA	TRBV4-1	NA	CASSQGRSRDIQYF	TGCGCCAGCAGCCAAGGTCGTAGTCGGGACATTCAGTACTTC
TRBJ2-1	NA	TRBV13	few	CASSPSPGEQFF	TGTGCCAGCAGCCCCTCGCCCGGGGAGCAGTTCTTC
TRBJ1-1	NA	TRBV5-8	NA	CASSPPRGHGMGEAFF	TGTGCCAGCAGCCCCCCTCGCGGACACGGTATGGGTGAAGCTTTCTTT
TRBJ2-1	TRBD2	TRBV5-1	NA	CASSSLAGHNEQFF	TGCGCCAGCAGCTCCCTAGCGGGGCACAATGAGCAGTTCTTC
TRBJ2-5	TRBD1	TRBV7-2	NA	CASSSYPGTGQETQYF	TGTGCCAGCAGCTCCTACCCCGGGACAGGGCAAGAGACCCAGTACTTC
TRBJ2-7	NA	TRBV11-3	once	CASSLVGGAYEQYF	TGTGCCAGCAGCTTAGTAGGCGGAGCCTACGAGCAGTACTTC
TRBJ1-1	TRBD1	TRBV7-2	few	CASSFLGTGDEAFF	TGTGCCAGCAGCTTCTTAGGGACAGGGGATGAAGCTTTCTTT
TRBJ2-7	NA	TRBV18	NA	CASSAGANYEQYF	TGTGCCAGCTCAGCAGGGGCAAACTACGAGCAGTACTTC
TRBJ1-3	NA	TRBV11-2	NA	CASSLTGGGNTIYF	TGTGCCAGCAGCTTGACGGGAGGCGGAAACACCATATATTTT
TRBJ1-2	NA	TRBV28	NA	CASSQYGYTF	TGTGCCAGCAGCCAATATGGCTACACCTTC
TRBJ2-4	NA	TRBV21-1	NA	CASSKEAGAAAKNIQYF	TGTGCCAGCAGCAAAGAGGCGGGGGCGGCAGCCAAAAACATTCAGTACTTC
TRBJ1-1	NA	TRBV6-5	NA	CASSRSGITQAFF	TGTGCCAGCAGTCGCTCGGGGATAACACAAGCTTTCTTT
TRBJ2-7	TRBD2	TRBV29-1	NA	CSGTSGTYEQYF	TGCAGCGGGACTAGCGGGACCTACGAGCAGTACTTC
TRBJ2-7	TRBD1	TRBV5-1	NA	CASSPGRRQGRREQYF	TGCGCCAGCAGCCCGGGACGTCGACAGGGTCGTCGGGAGCAGTACTTC
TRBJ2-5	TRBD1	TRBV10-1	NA	CASSGRSWVLGQGRRETQYF	TGCGCCAGCAGTGGGCGGTCCTGGGTACTGGGACAGGGGAGAAGAGAGACCCAGTACTTC
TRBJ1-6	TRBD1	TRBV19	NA	CASSIPGTAYSPLHF	TGTGCCAGTAGCATCCCCGGGACAGCCTATTCACCCCTCCACTTT
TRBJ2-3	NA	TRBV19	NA	CASRLAERADTQYF	TGTGCCAGTAGACTAGCAGAAAGGGCAGATACGCAGTATTTT
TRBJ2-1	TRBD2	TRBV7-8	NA	CASSLPLAGGPIHEQFF	TGTGCCAGCAGCTTACCCCTAGCGGGGGGGCCAATCCATGAGCAGTTCTTC
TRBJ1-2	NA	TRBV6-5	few	CASSPSYRVPGYTF	TGTGCCAGCAGTCCTTCTTACAGGGTACCTGGCTACACCTTC
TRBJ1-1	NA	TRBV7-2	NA	CASSLILFPNTEAFF	TGTGCCAGCAGCTTAATACTATTTCCGAACACTGAAGCTTTCTTT
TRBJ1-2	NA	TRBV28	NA	CASDLEQGSYGYTF	TGTGCCAGCGATTTAGAACAGGGCTCCTATGGCTACACCTTC
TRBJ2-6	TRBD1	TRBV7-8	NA	CASSFKVTGALSGANVLTF	TGTGCCAGCAGCTTCAAAGTGACAGGGGCGTTATCTGGGGCCAACGTCCTGACTTTC
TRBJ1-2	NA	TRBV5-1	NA	CASSLENQNYGYTF	TGCGCCAGCAGCTTGGAAAACCAGAACTATGGCTACACCTTC
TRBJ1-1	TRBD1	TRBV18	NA	CASSADRDTEAFF	TGTGCCAGCTCAGCGGACAGGGACACTGAAGCTTTCTTT
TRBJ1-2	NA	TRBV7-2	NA	CASSLGYREKARVYGYAF	TGTGCCAGCAGCTTAGGTTACAGGGAGAAGGCTAGGGTGTATGGCTACGCCTTC
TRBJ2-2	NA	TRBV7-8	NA	CASSLDQLAVTGELFF	TGTGCCAGCAGCTTAGACCAACTAGCAGTGACCGGGGAGCTGTTTTTT
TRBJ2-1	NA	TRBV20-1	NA	CSASLNNEQFF	TGCAGTGCTAGTTTAAACAATGAGCAGTTCTTC
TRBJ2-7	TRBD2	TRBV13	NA	CASSPPGGATVPVYEQYF	TGTGCCAGCAGCCCTCCCGGGGGGGCGACAGTGCCAGTCTACGAGCAGTACTTC
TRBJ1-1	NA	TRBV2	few	CASSEREQGEAFF	TGTGCCAGCAGTGAACGGGAACAAGGTGAAGCTTTCTTT
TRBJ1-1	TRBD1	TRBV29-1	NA	CSGGQGSTEAFF	TGCAGCGGCGGACAGGGAAGCACTGAAGCTTTCTTT
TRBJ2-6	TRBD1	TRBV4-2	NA	CASSQEQGAAGANVLTF	TGTGCCAGCAGCCAAGAACAGGGGGCGGCTGGGGCCAACGTCCTGACTTTC
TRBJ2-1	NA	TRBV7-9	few	CASSFSSLWRDRSYNEQFF	TGTGCCAGCAGCTTTTCTTCGTTGTGGCGGGACCGCTCCTACAATGAGCAGTTCTTC
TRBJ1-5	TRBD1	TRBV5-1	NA	CASSVNPQGANQPQHF	TGCGCCAGCAGCGTCAATCCTCAGGGGGCCAATCAGCCCCAGCATTTT
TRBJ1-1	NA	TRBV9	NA	CASSPSQGYTEAFF	TGTGCCAGCAGCCCATCTCAGGGGTACACTGAAGCTTTCTTT
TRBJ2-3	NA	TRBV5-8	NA	CASILGAVTDTQYF	TGTGCCAGCATCTTAGGGGCAGTCACAGATACGCAGTATTTT
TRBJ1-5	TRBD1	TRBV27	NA	CASSFTGGVNQPQHF	TGTGCCAGCAGTTTTACAGGGGGAGTAAATCAGCCCCAGCATTTT
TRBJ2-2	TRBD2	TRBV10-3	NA	CAISEREGLGELFF	TGTGCCATCAGTGAGCGGGAGGGCCTAGGGGAGCTGTTTTTT
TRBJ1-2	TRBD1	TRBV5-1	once	CASSPDRGPGGYTF	TGCGCCAGCAGCCCTGACAGGGGGCCAGGTGGCTACACCTTC
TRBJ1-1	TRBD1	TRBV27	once	CASSLMGQGGGTEAFF	TGTGCCAGCAGTTTGATGGGACAGGGAGGTGGCACTGAAGCTTTCTTT
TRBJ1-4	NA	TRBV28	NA	CASSLGGTNEKLFF	TGTGCCAGCAGTCTGGGGGGAACTAATGAAAAACTGTTTTTT
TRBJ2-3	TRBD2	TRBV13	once	CASSLGSGSRDTQYF	TGTGCCAGCAGCTTGGGGAGCGGGAGTAGAGATACGCAGTATTTT
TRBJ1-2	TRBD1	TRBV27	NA	CASSSNPGQGGYTF	TGTGCCAGCAGTTCAAATCCGGGACAGGGGGGATACACCTTC